One and the same sample provided the 8 T cell receptor beta chains below, sequenced in a study of OX40 agonist ivuxolimab in advanced cancers. TCRdb's copy holds only in-frame clones and misses some; the assay was immunoSEQ multiplex PCR. The sample yields more than 75,000 clones, roughly 93% seen once. The sample in question was CD4+ or CD8+ T cells sorted from blood, obtained in a trial of the OX40 agonist ivuxolimab. The receptors derive from an adult with an advanced solid tumor such as melanoma, head and neck, liver or kidney cancer.

J is TRBJ2-1 and V is TRBV15; unclear D gene. The V end was cut by 1 base, the J end by 5 bases, with 6 bases between. The CDR3 is 13 amino acids. Germline CDR1 LNHNV, CDR2 YYDKDF (reference sequence). The CDR3, as DNA: TGTGCCACCAGCAGAGCCCTTAACAATGAGCAGTTCTTC. It is translated as CATSRALNNEQFF.

CDR3 sequence: CASDQGSNEKLFF. The CDR3, as DNA: TGTGCCAGCGATCAGGGATCTAATGAAAAACTGTTTTTT. This sequence joins TRBV28 and TRBJ1-4, with TRBD1 as a possible D gene (5 bases). This CDR3 comprises 13 residues. The ends were cut back, 8 bases at V and 3 bases at J, with 10 bases in the middle. Germline lookup yields CDR1 MDHEN and CDR2 SYDVKM.

The chain carries TRBV7-9 and TRBJ1-2; D is uncertain. The CDR3 has 12 amino acids. Germline V gene data show CDR1 as SEHNR and CDR2 as FQNEAQ (reference sequence). V dropped 1 base and J dropped 5 bases, with 5 bases sitting between them. CDR3 coding DNA: TGTGCCAGCAGCTTAGTAGAATATGGCTACACCTTC. Amino acids: CASSLVEYGYTF. Supplemented by reference TRBV7-9 and TRBJ1-2, the full variable domain reads DTGVSQNPRHKITKRGQNVTFRCDPISEHNRLYWYRQTLGQGPEFLTYFQNEAQLEKSRLLSDRFSAERPKGSFSTLEIQRTEQGDSAMYLCASSLVEYGYTFGSGTRLTVV.

The rearrangement joins TRBV10-3 to TRBJ2-7; weak D call: TRBD2 (6 bases). Germline lookup yields CDR1 ENHRY and CDR2 SYGVKD. The CDR3 is 15 amino acids. Trimming removed 0 bases from V and 1 base from J, with 10 bases in between. CDR3 DNA sequence: TGTGCCATCAGTGAGTCGGGACTGCAGTCCTACGAGCAGTACTTC. Encoded protein: CAISESGLQSYEQYF.

In this sample, this clone turned up once. The chain's CDR3 is CASNRDRDSGNTIYF. The CDR3 DNA reads TGTGCCAGCAATCGGGACAGAGACTCTGGAAACACCATATATTTT. The J gene is TRBJ1-3, the V gene TRBV6-6; 7 nucleotides line up with TRBD1. This CDR3 is built from 15 residues. Per germline, CDR1 MNHNY and CDR2 SVGAGI (reference sequence). V shed 7 bases, J shed 0 bases, and the junction held 6 bases outside the gene matches.

The V gene is TRBV2, the J gene TRBJ1-2; D unresolved. Between the trimmed V and J ends, which lost 7 bases and 5 bases, there was a span of 14 bases. The CDR3 is 13 amino acids. Looked up from germline, CDR1 is SNHLY and CDR2 is FYNNEI. CDR3 residues: CASIKGREYGYTF. CDR3 nucleotides: TGTGCCAGCATTAAAGGGAGAGAATATGGCTACACCTTC.

This clone was recorded once. This chain connects TRBV5-4 to TRBJ2-3, with D unclear. This CDR3 has 13 amino acids. Germline CDR1 reads SGHNT; CDR2 reads YYREEE (reference sequence). Trimming pared 3 bases from V and 2 bases from J, leaving 7 bases between. The CDR3 here is CASSYGYTDTQYF. The CDR3 region has the DNA TGTGCCAGCAGCTACGGTTACACAGATACGCAGTATTTT.

This clone has only one observation. The rearrangement links TRBV28 to TRBJ2-2; D is unclear. This CDR3 has 13 residues. Trimming left V 2 bases short and J 4 bases short, with 5 bases between. Germline lookup yields CDR1 MDHEN and CDR2 SYDVKM. For the CDR3, the DNA is TGTGCCAGCAGTTTAGATGGCACCGGGGAGCTGTTTTTT. Translating gives CASSLDGTGELFF.